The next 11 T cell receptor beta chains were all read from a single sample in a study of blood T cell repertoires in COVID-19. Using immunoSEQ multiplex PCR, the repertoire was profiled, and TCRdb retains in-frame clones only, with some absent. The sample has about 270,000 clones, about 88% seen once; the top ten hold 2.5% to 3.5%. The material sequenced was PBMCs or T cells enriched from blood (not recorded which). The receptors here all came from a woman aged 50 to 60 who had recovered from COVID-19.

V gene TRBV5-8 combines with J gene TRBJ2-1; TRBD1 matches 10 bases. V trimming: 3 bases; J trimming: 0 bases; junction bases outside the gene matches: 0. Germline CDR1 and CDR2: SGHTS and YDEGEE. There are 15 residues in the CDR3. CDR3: CASSWDRGSYNEQFF. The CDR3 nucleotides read TGTGCCAGCAGCTGGGACAGGGGCTCCTACAATGAGCAGTTCTTC.

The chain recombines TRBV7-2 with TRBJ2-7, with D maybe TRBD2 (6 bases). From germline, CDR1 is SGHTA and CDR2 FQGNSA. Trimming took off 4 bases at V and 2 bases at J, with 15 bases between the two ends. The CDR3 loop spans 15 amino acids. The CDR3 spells CASSSGLNHPYEQYF. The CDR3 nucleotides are TGTGCCAGCAGCTCCGGACTAAACCACCCCTACGAGCAGTACTTC. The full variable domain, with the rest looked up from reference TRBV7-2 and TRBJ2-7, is GAGVSQSPSNKVTEKGKDVELRCDPISGHTALYWYRQSLGQGLEFLIYFQGNSAPDKSGLPSDRFSAERTGGSVSTLTIQRTQQEDSAVYLCASSSGLNHPYEQYFGPGTRLTVT.

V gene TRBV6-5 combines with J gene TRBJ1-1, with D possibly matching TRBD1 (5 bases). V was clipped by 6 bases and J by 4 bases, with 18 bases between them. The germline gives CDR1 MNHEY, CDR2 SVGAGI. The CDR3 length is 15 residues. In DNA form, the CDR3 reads TGTGCCAGCAGCACACCGAGGGGACTCGTCACTGAAGCTTTCTTT. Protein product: CASSTPRGLVTEAFF.

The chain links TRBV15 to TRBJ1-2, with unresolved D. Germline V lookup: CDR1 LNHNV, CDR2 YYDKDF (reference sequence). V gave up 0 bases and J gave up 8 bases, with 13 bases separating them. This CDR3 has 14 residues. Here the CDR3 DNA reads TGTGCCACCAGCAGAGAGGTTGCGGGGTTGGGCTACACCTTC. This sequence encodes CATSREVAGLGYTF.

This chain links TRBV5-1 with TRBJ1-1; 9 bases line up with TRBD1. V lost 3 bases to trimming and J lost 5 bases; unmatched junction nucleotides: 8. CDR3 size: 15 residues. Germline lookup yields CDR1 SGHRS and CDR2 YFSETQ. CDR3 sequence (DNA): TGCGCCAGCAGCTCATCACAGGGGGCTGGTACTGAAGCTTTCTTT. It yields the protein CASSSSQGAGTEAFF.

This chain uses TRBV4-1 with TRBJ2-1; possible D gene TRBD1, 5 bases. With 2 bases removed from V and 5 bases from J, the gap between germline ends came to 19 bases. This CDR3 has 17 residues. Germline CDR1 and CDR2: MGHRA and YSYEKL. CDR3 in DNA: TGCGCCAGCAGCCAAAATCACGGACAAAAGAATAACAATGAGCAGTTCTTC. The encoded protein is CASSQNHGQKNNNEQFF.

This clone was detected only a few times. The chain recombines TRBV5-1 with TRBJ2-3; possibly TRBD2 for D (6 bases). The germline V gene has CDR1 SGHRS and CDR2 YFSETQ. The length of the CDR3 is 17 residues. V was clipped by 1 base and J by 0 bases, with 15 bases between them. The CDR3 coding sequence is TGCGCCAGCAGCTTGTCCTACGCGGGATCTAGCACAGATACGCAGTATTTT. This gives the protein CASSLSYAGSSTDTQYF.

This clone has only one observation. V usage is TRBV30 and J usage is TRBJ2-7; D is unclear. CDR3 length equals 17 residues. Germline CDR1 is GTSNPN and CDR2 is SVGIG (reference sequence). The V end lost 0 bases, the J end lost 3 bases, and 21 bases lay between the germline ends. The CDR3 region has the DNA TGTGCCTGGAGTGTACTTGGTTGGCAGGTGAAGAACTACGAGCAGTACTTC. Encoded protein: CAWSVLGWQVKNYEQYF. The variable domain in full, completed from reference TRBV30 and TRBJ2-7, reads SQTIHQWPATLVQPVGSPLSLECTVEGTSNPNLYWYRQAAGRGLQLLFYSVGIGQISSEVPQNLSASRPQDRQFILSSKKLLLSDSGFYLCAWSVLGWQVKNYEQYFGPGTRLTVT.

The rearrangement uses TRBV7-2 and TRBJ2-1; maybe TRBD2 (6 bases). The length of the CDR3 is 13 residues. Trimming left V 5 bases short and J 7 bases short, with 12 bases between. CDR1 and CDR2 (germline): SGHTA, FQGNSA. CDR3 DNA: TGTGCCAGCAGCCCCGCGGGAAAGAATGAGCAGTTCTTC. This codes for CASSPAGKNEQFF.

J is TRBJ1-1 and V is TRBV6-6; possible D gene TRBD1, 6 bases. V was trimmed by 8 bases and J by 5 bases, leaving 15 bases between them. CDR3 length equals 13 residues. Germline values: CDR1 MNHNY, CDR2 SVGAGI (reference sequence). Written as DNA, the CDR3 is TGTGCCAGCCAAGGGACAAGTCGGACTGAAGCTTTCTTT. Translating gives CASQGTSRTEAFF.

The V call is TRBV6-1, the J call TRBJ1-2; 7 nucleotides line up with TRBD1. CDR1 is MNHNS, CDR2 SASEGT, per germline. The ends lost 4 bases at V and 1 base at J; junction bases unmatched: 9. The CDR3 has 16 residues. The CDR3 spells CASSGIEDRLNYGYTF. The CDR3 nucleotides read TGTGCCAGCAGTGGAATAGAGGACAGGCTTAACTATGGCTACACCTTC.